This T cell receptor beta chain was obtained from a study of blood T cell repertoires in COVID-19. V dropped 2 bases and J dropped 3; count of bases not matched to a gene: 6. The CDR3 runs to 15 residues. Germline V CDR1 and CDR2: LGHNA, YNFKEQ. Method: immunoSEQ multiplex PCR; TCRdb's copy keeps in-frame clones and lacks some. This table has over 200,000 clones, nearly 90% appearing once. Cohort allocation depended upon clinical history that participants reported. This TCR derives from a man aged 30 to 45 who had recovered from COVID-19. This rearrangement joins TRBV4-2 to TRBJ1-1, with 7 positions matching TRBD1. Sequenced sample: PBMCs or T cells enriched from blood (not recorded which). CDR3: CASSQLDRWDTEAFF. The CDR3 coding sequence is TGTGCCAGCAGCCAACTGGACAGGTGGGACACTGAAGCTTTCTTT.